This T cell receptor beta chain was identified in a study of T cell responses to AZD1222 COVID-19 vaccine. This CDR3 spans 15 amino acids. Germline V gene data show CDR1 as SGHTA and CDR2 as FQGNSA. V shed 5 bases and J shed 8 bases, with 18 bases lying between them. Method: immunoSEQ multiplex PCR; TCRdb's copy keeps in-frame clones and lacks some. The table lists roughly 140,000 clones, approximately 87% of them singletons. Sequenced material: peripheral blood, taken 28 days after the second AZD1222 dose. This clonotype originated in an adult who received the AZD1222 COVID-19 vaccine. The chain carries TRBV7-2 and TRBJ1-4; D ambiguous. Here the CDR3 reads CASSPRRPGLEKLFF. The CDR3 DNA sequence: TGTGCCAGCAGCCCCCGGAGACCCGGGTTAGAAAAACTGTTTTTT.